Reported below is one T cell receptor beta chain. Antigen: not known. Clones were read by immunoSEQ multiplex PCR, and TCRdb kept only the in-frame ones, dropping some. The sample comprises under 35,000 clones, 80% of which are singletons, and under 20% rests with the top ten. This specimen comes from a study of T cell repertoires in ileal Crohn's disease. Findings and limits, study-wide: Mucosal expansions were suggested to be mainly CD8 T cells. All patients with clonality above 26.8% had endoscopic recurrence.

CDR1 is SGHTA, CDR2 FQGNSA, per germline. This CDR3 is 16 amino acids long. V shed 3 bases and J 2 bases; nucleotides not matched to a gene: 2. The V gene is TRBV7-2, the J gene TRBJ2-5, with 14 positions matching TRBD2. Sequencing used ileal tissue. The sequence came from an adult with Crohn's disease. Here the CDR3 DNA reads TGTGCCAGCAGCTTCGGACTAGCGGGGGGTCAAGAGACCCAGTACTTC. Protein product: CASSFGLAGGQETQYF. Full variable domain (rest looked up from reference TRBV7-2 and TRBJ2-5): GAGVSQSPSNKVTEKGKDVELRCDPISGHTALYWYRQSLGQGLEFLIYFQGNSAPDKSGLPSDRFSAERTGGSVSTLTIQRTQQEDSAVYLCASSFGLAGGQETQYFGPGTRLLVL.